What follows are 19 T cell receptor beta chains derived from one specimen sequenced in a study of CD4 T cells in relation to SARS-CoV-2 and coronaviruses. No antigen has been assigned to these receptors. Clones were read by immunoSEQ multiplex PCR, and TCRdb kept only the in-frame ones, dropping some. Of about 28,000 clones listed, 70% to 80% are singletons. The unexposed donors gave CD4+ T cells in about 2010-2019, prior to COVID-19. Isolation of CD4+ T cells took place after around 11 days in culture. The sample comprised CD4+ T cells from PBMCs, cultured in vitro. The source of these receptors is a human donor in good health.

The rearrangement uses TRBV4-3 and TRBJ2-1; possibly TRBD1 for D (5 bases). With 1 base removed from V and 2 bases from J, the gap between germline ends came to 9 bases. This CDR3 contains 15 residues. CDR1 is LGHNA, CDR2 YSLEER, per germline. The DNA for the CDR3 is TGCGCCAGCAGCCAAGCAGGGAACCCCTACAATGAGCAGTTCTTC. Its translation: CASSQAGNPYNEQFF.

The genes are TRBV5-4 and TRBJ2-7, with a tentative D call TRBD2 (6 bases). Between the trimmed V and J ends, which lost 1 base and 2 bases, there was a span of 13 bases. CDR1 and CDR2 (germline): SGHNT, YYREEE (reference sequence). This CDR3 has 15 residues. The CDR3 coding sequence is TGTGCCAGCAGCTTGCCCGGAGGGTTCCCCTACGAGCAGTACTTC. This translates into CASSLPGGFPYEQYF.

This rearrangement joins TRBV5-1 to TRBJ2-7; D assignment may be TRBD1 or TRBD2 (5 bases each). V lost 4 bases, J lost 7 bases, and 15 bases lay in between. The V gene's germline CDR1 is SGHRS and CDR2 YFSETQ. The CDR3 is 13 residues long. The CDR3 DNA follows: TGCGCCAGCAGCACGGTCGGGGCGCGGGAGCAGTACTTC. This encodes CASSTVGAREQYF.

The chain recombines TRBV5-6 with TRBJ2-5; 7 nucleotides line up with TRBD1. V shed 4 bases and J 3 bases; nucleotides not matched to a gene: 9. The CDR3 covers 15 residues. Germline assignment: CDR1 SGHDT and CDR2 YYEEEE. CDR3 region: CASSPWDRVKETQYF. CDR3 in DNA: TGTGCCAGCAGCCCGTGGGACAGAGTAAAAGAGACCCAGTACTTC.

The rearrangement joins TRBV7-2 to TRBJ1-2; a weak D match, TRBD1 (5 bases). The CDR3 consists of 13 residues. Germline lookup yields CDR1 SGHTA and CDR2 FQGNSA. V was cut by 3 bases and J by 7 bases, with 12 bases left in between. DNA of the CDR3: TGTGCCAGCAGCTTCGGGCAGGGTCCTGGCTACACCTTC. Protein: CASSFGQGPGYTF.

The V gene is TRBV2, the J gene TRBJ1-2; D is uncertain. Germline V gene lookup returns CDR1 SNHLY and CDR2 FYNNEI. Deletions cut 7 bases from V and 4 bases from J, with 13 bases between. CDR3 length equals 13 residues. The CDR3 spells CASIRLAGYGYTF. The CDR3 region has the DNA TGTGCCAGCATCCGCCTGGCGGGCTATGGCTACACCTTC.

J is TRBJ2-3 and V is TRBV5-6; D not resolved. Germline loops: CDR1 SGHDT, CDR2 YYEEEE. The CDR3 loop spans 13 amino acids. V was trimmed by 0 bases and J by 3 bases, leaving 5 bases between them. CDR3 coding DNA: TGTGCCAGCAGCTTGGCCGTGACAGATACGCAGTATTTT. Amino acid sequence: CASSLAVTDTQYF.

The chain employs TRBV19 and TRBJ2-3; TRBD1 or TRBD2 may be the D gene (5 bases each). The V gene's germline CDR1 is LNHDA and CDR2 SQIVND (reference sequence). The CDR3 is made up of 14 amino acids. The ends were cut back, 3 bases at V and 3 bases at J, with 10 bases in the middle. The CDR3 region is CASSIGTRTDTQYF. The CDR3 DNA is TGTGCCAGTAGTATTGGGACGAGAACAGATACGCAGTATTTT.

The CDR3 bases are TGCGCCAGCAGTGAGTTAAGCGGGGGGGCCGGGTTCACCGGGGAGCTGTTTTTT. Its translation: CASSELSGGAGFTGELFF. The chain has TRBV10-2 and TRBJ2-2; 10 positions agree with TRBD2. The junction had 9 bases not matched to a gene; V was cut back by 1 base and J by 4 bases. CDR3 size: 18 residues. The germline CDR1 and CDR2 sequences are WSHSY and SAAADI.

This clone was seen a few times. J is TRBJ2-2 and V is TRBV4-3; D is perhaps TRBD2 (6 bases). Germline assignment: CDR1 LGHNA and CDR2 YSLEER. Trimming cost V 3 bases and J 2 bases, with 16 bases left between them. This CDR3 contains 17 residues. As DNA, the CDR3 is TGCGCCAGCAGCCAGAGACCCGGGACTCTAAACACCGGGGAGCTGTTTTTT. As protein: CASSQRPGTLNTGELFF.

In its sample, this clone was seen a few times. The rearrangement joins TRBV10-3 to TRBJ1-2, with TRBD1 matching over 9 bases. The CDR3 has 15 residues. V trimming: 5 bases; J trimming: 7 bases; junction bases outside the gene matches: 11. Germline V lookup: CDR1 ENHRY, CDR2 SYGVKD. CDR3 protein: CAISSGQGKNSGYTF. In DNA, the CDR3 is TGTGCCATCAGTTCGGGACAGGGAAAAAATAGTGGCTACACCTTC.

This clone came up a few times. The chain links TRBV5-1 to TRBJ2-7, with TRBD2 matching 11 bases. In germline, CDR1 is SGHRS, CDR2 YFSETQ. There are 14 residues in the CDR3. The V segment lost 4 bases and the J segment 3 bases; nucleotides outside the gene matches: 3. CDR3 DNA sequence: TGCGCCAGCAGCACCGGGACTAGCGGCTACGAGCAGTACTTC. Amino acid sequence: CASSTGTSGYEQYF. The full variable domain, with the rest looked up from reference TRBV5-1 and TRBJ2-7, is KAGVTQTPRYLIKTRGQQVTLSCSPISGHRSVSWYQQTPGQGLQFLFEYFSETQRNKGNFPGRFSGRQFSNSRSEMNVSTLELGDSALYLCASSTGTSGYEQYFGPGTRLTVT.

The CDR3 sequence is CASSLSERAGELFF. CDR3 bases: TGTGCCAGCAGCTTATCAGAAAGGGCCGGGGAGCTGTTTTTT. The chain employs TRBV11-2 and TRBJ2-2; D is ambiguous. This CDR3 has 14 amino acids. CDR1 and CDR2 from the germline V gene are SGHAT and FQNNGV. Trimming stripped 2 bases from V and 6 bases from J, with 10 bases between.

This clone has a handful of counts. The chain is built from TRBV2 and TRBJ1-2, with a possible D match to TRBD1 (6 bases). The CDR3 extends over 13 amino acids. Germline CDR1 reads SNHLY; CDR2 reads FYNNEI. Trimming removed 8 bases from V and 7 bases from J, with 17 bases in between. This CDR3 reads CASSRVGAGGYTF. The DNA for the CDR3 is TGTGCCAGCTCCCGGGTGGGGGCCGGTGGCTACACCTTC.

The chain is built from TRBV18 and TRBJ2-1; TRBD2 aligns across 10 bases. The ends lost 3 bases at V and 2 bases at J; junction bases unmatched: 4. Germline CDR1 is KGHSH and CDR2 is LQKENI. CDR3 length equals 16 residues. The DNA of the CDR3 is TGTGCCAGCTCACCTCCTAGCGGGAGCCCCTACAATGAGCAGTTCTTC. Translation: CASSPPSGSPYNEQFF.

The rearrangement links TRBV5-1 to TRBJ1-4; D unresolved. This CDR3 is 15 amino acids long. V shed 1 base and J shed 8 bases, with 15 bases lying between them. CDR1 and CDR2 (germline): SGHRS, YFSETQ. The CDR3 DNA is TGCGCCAGCAGCTTGTATTCGGGAAAAGGGGAAAAACTGTTTTTT. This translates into CASSLYSGKGEKLFF.

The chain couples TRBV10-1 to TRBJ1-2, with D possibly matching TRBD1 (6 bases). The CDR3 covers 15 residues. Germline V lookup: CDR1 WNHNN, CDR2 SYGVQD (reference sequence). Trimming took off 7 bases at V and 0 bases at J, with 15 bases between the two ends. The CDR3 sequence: CASNGKGEANYGYTF. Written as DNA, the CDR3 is TGCGCCAGCAACGGTAAGGGGGAGGCTAACTATGGCTACACCTTC.

The chain's CDR3 is CASSPRPSGGGYNEQFF. The DNA for the CDR3 is TGTGCCAGCAGCCCCCGGCCTAGCGGGGGGGGATACAATGAGCAGTTCTTC. V is TRBV9 and J is TRBJ2-1, with 12 bases lining up with TRBD2. From germline, CDR1 is SGDLS and CDR2 YYNGEE. The CDR3 is 17 amino acids. The J segment lost 4 bases and the V segment lost 4 bases, leaving 9 bases of the junction unmatched.

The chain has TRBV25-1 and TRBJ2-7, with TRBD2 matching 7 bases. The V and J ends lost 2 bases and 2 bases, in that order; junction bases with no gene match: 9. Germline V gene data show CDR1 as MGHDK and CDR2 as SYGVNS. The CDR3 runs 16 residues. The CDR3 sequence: CASSEDSASGTYEQYF. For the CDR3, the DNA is TGTGCCAGCAGTGAAGATTCGGCTAGCGGCACCTACGAGCAGTACTTC.